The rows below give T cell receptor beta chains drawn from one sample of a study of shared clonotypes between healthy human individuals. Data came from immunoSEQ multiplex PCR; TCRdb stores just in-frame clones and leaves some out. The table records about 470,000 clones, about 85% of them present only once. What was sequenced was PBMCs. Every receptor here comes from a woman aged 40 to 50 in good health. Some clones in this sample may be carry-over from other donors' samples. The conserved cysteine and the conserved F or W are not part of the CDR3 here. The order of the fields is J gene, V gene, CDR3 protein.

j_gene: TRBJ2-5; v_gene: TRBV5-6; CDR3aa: ASSRTQGRRETQY
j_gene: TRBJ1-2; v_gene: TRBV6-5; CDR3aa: ASSWGQGSAQRGYT
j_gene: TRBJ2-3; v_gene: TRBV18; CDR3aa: ASSPQGQGAEDTQY
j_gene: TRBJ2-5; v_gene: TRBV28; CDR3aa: ASSFSTTQETQY
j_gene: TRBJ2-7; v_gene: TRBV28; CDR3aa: ASSWPPAHEQY
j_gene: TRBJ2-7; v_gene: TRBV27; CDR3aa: ATARSRDRGYEQY
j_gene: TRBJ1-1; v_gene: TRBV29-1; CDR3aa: SVATGNPEAF
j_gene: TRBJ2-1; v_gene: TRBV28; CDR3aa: ASSTSGNSEQF
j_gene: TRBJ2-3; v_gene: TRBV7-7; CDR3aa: ASSAVTAADTQY
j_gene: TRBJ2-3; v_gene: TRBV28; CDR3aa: ASSLGLAGVSDTQY
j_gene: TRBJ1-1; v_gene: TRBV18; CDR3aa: ASSTDRDTEAF
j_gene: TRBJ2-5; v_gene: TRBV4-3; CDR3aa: ASSQDSYVRETQY
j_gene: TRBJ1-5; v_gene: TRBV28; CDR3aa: ASSPQNSNQPQH
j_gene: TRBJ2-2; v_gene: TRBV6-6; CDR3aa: ASSRMNTGELF
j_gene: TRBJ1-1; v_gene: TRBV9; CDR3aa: ASSVGQTYTEAF
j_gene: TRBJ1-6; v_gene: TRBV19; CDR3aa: ASKGSGGYSPLH
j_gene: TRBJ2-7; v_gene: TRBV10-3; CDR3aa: AISGQYPGLDYEQY
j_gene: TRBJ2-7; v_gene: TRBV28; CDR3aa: ASGSYEQY
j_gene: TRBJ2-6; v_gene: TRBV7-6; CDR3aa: ASGQGAQSGANVLT
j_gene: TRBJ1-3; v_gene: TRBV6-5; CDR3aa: ASSKTPSSGNTIY
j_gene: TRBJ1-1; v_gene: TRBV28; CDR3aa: ASSFTPLAEAF
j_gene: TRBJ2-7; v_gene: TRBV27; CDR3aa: ASGASDSSYEQY
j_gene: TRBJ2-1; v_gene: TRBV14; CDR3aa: ASSEPGLVVRDEQF
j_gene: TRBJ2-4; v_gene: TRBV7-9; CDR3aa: ASSPGGEGIQY
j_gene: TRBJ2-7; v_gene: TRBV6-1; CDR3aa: ASTLDRGLSYEQY
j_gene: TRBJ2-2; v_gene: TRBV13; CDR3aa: ASSYRTRMNTGELF
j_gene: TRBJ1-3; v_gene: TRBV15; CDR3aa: ATSRQGGDSGNTIY
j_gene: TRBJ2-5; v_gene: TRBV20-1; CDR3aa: SASKEGTQY
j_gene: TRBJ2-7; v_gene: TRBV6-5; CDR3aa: ASTPSGGYEQY
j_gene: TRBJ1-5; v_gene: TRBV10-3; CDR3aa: AIRAGQNSNQPQH
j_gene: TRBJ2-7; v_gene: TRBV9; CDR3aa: ASSVLDWSYEQY
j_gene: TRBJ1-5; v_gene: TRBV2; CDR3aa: ASRPWTGDQPQH
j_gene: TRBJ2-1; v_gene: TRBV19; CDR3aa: ASSMFAGAYNEQF
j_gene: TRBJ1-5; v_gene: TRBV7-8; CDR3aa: ASSSDSNYQPQH
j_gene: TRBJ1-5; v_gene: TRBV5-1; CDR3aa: ASSPRPRGSNQPQH
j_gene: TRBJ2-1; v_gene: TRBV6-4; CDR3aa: ASSDNAGSYNEQF
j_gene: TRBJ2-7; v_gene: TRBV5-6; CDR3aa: ASSRMPYEQY
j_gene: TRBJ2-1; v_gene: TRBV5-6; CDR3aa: ASSRQGGYGYEQF
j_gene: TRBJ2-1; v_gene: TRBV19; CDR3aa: ASSPPGLAGAEQF
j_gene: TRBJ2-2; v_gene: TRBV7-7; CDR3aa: ASSLSKASGSVTGELF
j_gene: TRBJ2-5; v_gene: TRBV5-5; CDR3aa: ASSLVAGETQY
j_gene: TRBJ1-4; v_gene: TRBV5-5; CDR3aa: ASSLARTTNEKLF
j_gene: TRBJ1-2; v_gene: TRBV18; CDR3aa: ASSPFDRVRGYT
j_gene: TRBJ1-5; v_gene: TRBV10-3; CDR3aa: APGQVNQPQH
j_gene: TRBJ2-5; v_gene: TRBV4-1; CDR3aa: ASSQDPGQGGETQY